This T cell receptor (beta chain) was observed in a study of T cells in Graves' hyperthyroidism and ophthalmopathy. Hyperthyroidism in the patients, aged 18 to 65, was newly diagnosed and under 2 months in duration. RNA transcripts served as the template for amplifying TCR beta CDR3 regions. HTBI primers were the set used in a first-round RT-PCR of the TCR CDR3. One entry per CDR3 protein results from TCRdb running MiXCR on the multiplex PCR reads. The sample contains about 590,000 distinct CDR3 sequences, approximately 14% of which appear only once. This CDR3 is built from 12 residues. Trimming cost V 6 bases and J 9 bases, with 12 bases left between them. The germline V gene has CDR1 MNHNS and CDR2 SASEGT.

The sequence derives from a woman in her twenties or thirties with Graves' hyperthyroidism. The sequenced sample consisted of blood. This chain uses TRBV6-1 with TRBJ1-3; D gene unclear. Here the CDR3 DNA reads TGTGCCAGCAGCGATCAGTGGGGCACCATATATTTT. This encodes CASSDQWGTIYF.